The T cell receptor (beta chain) under discussion was sequenced for a study of blood T cells in healthy people across ages. For the second PCR, which ran for 7 to 11 cycles, a sample-barcoded 5' primer and a J-beta primer mix were used. TCRdb reanalysed the 5' RACE reads using MiXCR and keeps one entry per CDR3 protein. This table has 540,000 or so distinct CDR3 sequences, less than 25% appearing once. The CDR3 runs to 13 residues. Trimming stripped 4 bases from V and 6 bases from J, with 13 bases between. From germline, CDR1 is GTSNPN and CDR2 SVGIG (reference sequence). The same data also went into a second study, on T cells of mothers and their children.

The clonotype originates from a boy between 10 and 17 years old in good health. The rearrangement uses TRBV30 and TRBJ2-1; D gene uncertain. The sample comprised blood. The CDR3 bases are TGTGCCTGGACGGGTCCTCTGGGCAATGAGCAGTTCTTC. Protein: CAWTGPLGNEQFF.